The 2 T cell receptor beta chains below come from one sample, sequenced in a study of human T cells and chemical hapten exposure. Time point meaning: patch test 1, 2 weeks after DPC sensitization. Regarding treatment: therapeutic diphenylcyclopropenone sensitization with weekly scalp DPC. A single record per CDR3 protein comes from TCRdb applying MiXCR to the RACE reads. Among 180,000 or so distinct CDR3 sequences listed, more than 14% were seen once. The material sequenced was whole blood, taken in connection with sensitization to the hapten diphenylcyclopropenone (DPC). Receptors originate from a woman aged 30 to 39 with alopecia areata. Some clones in this sample may be carry-over from other donors' samples.

The chain carries TRBV11-2 and TRBJ2-1, with TRBD2 identical over 12 bases. The J segment lost 8 bases and the V segment lost 5 bases, leaving 10 bases of the junction unmatched. CDR3 length equals 16 residues. Germline CDR1 SGHAT, CDR2 FQNNGV. CDR3 residues: CASSDGLAGKRDEQFF. CDR3 coding DNA: TGTGCCAGCAGCGACGGACTAGCGGGAAAAAGGGATGAGCAGTTCTTC.

Only a few counts were recorded for this clonotype. The chain combines TRBV1 with TRBJ1-1; TRBD1 reflects the table's D call only, with no check against the DNA. TRBV1 is an annotated pseudogene. The CDR3 is 15 residues long. Written as DNA, the CDR3 is TGCACCAGCAGCCTACGGACAGGAGAGAACACTGAAGCTTTCTTT. This encodes CTSSLRTGENTEAFF.